The 29 T cell receptor beta chains below come from one sample, sequenced in a study of blood T cells in healthy people across ages. A second about 6 to 11 cycle PCR used barcoded and J-beta primers. Using its own MiXCR run on the 5' RACE reads, TCRdb lists one record per CDR3 protein. The sample contains 1.5 million to 2 million distinct CDR3 sequences, 40% to 55% of which appear only once. Input material: blood. The receptors originated from a woman in her 40s in good health.

The chain links TRBV28 to TRBJ2-7, with TRBD2 matching 9 bases. The J call may be mistaken, given a closer DNA end match to TRBJ2-5. The CDR3 is 16 residues long. CDR1 and CDR2 from the germline V gene are MDHEN and SYDVKM. The chain's CDR3 is CASSASLGGGAQTQYF. The CDR3 bases are TGTGCCAGCAGTGCCTCTCTTGGCGGGGGGGCTCAGACCCAGTACTTC.

V and J are TRBV4-1 and TRBJ2-1; tentatively, D is TRBD1 (7 bases). V was trimmed by 1 base and J by 8 bases, leaving 15 bases between them. This CDR3 comprises 15 residues. CDR1 is MGHRA, CDR2 YSYEKL, per germline. The DNA for the CDR3 is TGCGCCAGCAGCCAAGGCATCAGGGGGGAAGATGAGCAGTTCTTC. Translation gives CASSQGIRGEDEQFF.

This sequence joins TRBV25-1 and TRBJ2-5; 10 nucleotides agree with TRBD1. The length of the CDR3 is 14 residues. V trimming: 6 bases; J trimming: 11 bases; junction bases outside the gene matches: 12. Germline-derived CDR1 and CDR2 are MGHDK and SYGVNS. The CDR3 loop is CASRRTGGYNEQYF. CDR3 sequence (DNA): TGTGCCAGCAGAAGGACAGGGGGGTACAATGAGCAGTACTTC.

V gene TRBV4-3 combines with J gene TRBJ1-6; 9 bases agree with TRBD1. The J segment lost 3 bases and the V segment lost 1 base, leaving 1 base of the junction unmatched. The CDR3 has 16 residues. Germline values: CDR1 LGHNA, CDR2 YSLEER. CDR3 in amino acids: CASSQGGQGYNSPLHF. The CDR3 coding sequence is TGCGCCAGCAGCCAAGGGGGACAGGGCTATAATTCACCCCTCCACTTT.

Details on this clonotype: At one end the junction does not follow the germline gene, possibly because of a read error. The chain uses TRBV20-1 and TRBJ2-1; 16 bases fit TRBD2. CDR3 length: 19 residues. The germline CDR1 and CDR2 sequences are DFQATT and SNEGSKA (reference sequence). The CDR3 DNA sequence: TGCAGTGCCAGAGAACTCTCGGGACTAGCGGGGGGGCGTGACAATGAGCAGTTCTTC. This codes for CSARELSGLAGGRDNEQFF.

The chain is built from TRBV20-1 and TRBJ2-3; D unclear. The CDR3 contains 11 residues. CDR1 DFQATT and CDR2 SNEGSKA come from the germline V gene (reference sequence). The V end was cut by 7 bases, the J end by 4 bases, with 9 bases between. The CDR3 DNA sequence: TGCAGTGAAGGCAACGCAGATACGCAGTATTTT. Amino acids: CSEGNADTQYF.

The J gene is TRBJ2-1, the V gene TRBV2; possible D gene TRBD2, 6 bases. The V and J ends lost 6 bases and 7 bases respectively, with 10 bases between them. This CDR3 region has 12 residues. The V gene's germline CDR1 is SNHLY and CDR2 FYNNEI. As DNA, the CDR3 is TGTGCCAGCAGGGAGGGCTTAAATGAGCAGTTCTTC. It translates to CASREGLNEQFF.

In its sample, this clonotype was seen a few times. This chain joins TRBV14 and TRBJ2-1; possibly TRBD2 for D (6 bases). Trimming left V 1 base short and J 8 bases short, with 12 bases between. The CDR3 contains 14 residues. Germline V gene lookup returns CDR1 SGHDN and CDR2 FVKESK. The DNA of the CDR3 is TGTGCCAGCAGCCAAGCGGGGGTGAGAGATGAGCAGTTCTTC. It specifies CASSQAGVRDEQFF.

This clonotype was seen at least ten times. V usage is TRBV9 and J usage is TRBJ2-3; 8 bases are a match to TRBD1. The V and J ends lost 4 bases and 4 bases, in that order; junction bases with no gene match: 2. In germline, CDR1 is SGDLS, CDR2 YYNGEE. The CDR3 totals 13 residues. The CDR3 nucleotides are TGTGCCAGCAGCCCGGACAGGGCAGATACGCAGTATTTT. Translating gives CASSPDRADTQYF.

The chain uses TRBV5-1 and TRBJ2-1; D tentatively fits TRBD1 or TRBD2 (5 bases each). The CDR3 length is 14 residues. Germline V gives CDR1 SGHRS, CDR2 YFSETQ. Trimming cost V 0 bases and J 8 bases, with 12 bases left between them. CDR3 sequence: CASSLAQGVDEQFF. As DNA, the CDR3 is TGCGCCAGCAGCTTGGCGCAGGGAGTCGATGAGCAGTTCTTC.

The rearrangement joins TRBV4-2 to TRBJ2-1; the D gene is possibly TRBD1 (6 bases). V gave up 1 base and J gave up 5 bases, with 12 bases separating them. Germline V CDR1 and CDR2: LGHNA, YNFKEQ. This CDR3 is 15 amino acids long. As DNA, the CDR3 is TGTGCCAGCAGCCAAGGCAGGGGCGCGGACAATGAGCAGTTCTTC. Amino acids: CASSQGRGADNEQFF.

The chain combines TRBV28 with TRBJ2-1; TRBD1 matches at 7 bases. The length of the CDR3 is 16 residues. CDR1 and CDR2 (germline): MDHEN, SYDVKM. V shed 7 bases, J shed 3 bases, and the junction held 12 bases outside the gene matches. The CDR3, as DNA: TGTGCCAGCACCCCACCGACAGGGATTGGCTACAATGAGCAGTTCTTC. Encoded protein: CASTPPTGIGYNEQFF.

V usage is TRBV29-1 and J usage is TRBJ2-2; D is perhaps TRBD1 (5 bases). This CDR3 is built from 14 residues. Germline V gene sequence: CDR1 SQVTM, CDR2 ANQGSEA. V was shortened by 6 bases and J by 4 bases, with 15 bases between the two germline ends. Written as DNA, the CDR3 is TGCAGCGTAAGCGCCAGGGTAAGCACCGGGGAGCTGTTTTTT. Translating gives CSVSARVSTGELFF.

This clonotype was observed a few times. The chain is built from TRBV7-2 and TRBJ2-1; unclear D gene. Germline lookup yields CDR1 SGHTA and CDR2 FQGNSA. The CDR3 has 11 residues. V was pared by 3 bases and J by 13 bases, with 10 bases between. As DNA, the CDR3 is TGTGCCAGCAGCTTTCAGAGATTTCAGTTCTTC. Amino acids: CASSFQRFQFF. Complete variable domain (other parts from reference TRBV7-2 and TRBJ2-1): GAGVSQSPSNKVTEKGKDVELRCDPISGHTALYWYRQSLGQGLEFLIYFQGNSAPDKSGLPSDRFSAERTGGSVSTLTIQRTQQEDSAVYLCASSFQRFQFFGPGTRLTVL.

This clonotype was observed a few times. The CDR3 sequence is CASSRRQGYDEQFF. DNA for the CDR3: TGTGCCAGCAGCCGCAGGCAGGGGTACGATGAGCAGTTCTTC. The chain is built from TRBV11-3 and TRBJ2-1, with D possibly TRBD1 on 6 matching bases. The CDR3 covers 14 residues. Germline lookup yields CDR1 SGHNT and CDR2 YENEEA. Trimming took 5 bases from V and 8 from J, leaving 16 bases between them. Full variable domain (rest looked up from reference TRBV11-3 and TRBJ2-1): EAGVVQSPRYKIIEKKQPVAFWCNPISGHNTLYWYLQNLGQGPELLIRYENEEAVDDSQLPKDRFSAERLKGVDSTLKIQPAELGDSAVYLCASSRRQGYDEQFFGPGTRLTVL.

The chain combines TRBV20-1 with TRBJ2-1, with 8 nucleotides matching TRBD2. The CDR3 sequence is 15 residues long. V lost 0 bases and J lost 5; bases outside the gene matches: 6. CDR1 is DFQATT and CDR2 is SNEGSKA in the germline V gene (reference sequence). The CDR3 here is CSARDWDSGDNEQFF. The CDR3 DNA follows: TGCAGTGCTAGAGACTGGGATAGCGGGGACAATGAGCAGTTCTTC.

The sample holds one count of this clonotype. The V and J genes are TRBV28 and TRBJ2-5; 8 bases agree with TRBD1. Unmatched junction bases numbered 13, after V lost 6 bases and J lost 7 bases. The CDR3 runs to 15 residues. Germline-derived CDR1 and CDR2 are MDHEN and SYDVKM. This chain's CDR3 is CASSLTGVESGTQYF. In DNA form, the CDR3 reads TGTGCCAGCAGCCTGACAGGGGTAGAAAGTGGGACCCAGTACTTC.

The chain links TRBV28 to TRBJ2-5; 7 bases fit TRBD1. The CDR3 covers 16 residues. With V trimmed by 2 bases and J by 0 bases, 6 bases remained unmatched. The germline CDR1 and CDR2 sequences are MDHEN and SYDVKM. The CDR3 DNA reads TGTGCCAGCAGTTTAGGACACGGACAGGACCAAGAGACCCAGTACTTC. This codes for CASSLGHGQDQETQYF.

The chain couples TRBV27 to TRBJ1-4; D remains ambiguous. Trimming removed 2 bases from V and 6 bases from J, with 13 bases in between. The CDR3 loop spans 15 amino acids. Germline lookup yields CDR1 MNHEY and CDR2 SMNVEV (reference sequence). The CDR3 protein is CASSLGRWEHEKLFF. The CDR3 coding sequence is TGTGCCAGCAGTTTAGGGCGGTGGGAGCATGAAAAACTGTTTTTT. The variable domain in full, completed from reference TRBV27 and TRBJ1-4, reads EAQVTQNPRYLITVTGKKLTVTCSQNMNHEYMSWYRQDPGLGLRQIYYSMNVEVTDKGDVPEGYKVSRKEKRNFPLILESPSPNQTSLYFCASSLGRWEHEKLFFGSGTQLSVL.

The gene calls are TRBV7-2 and TRBJ2-1, with a possible D match to TRBD2 (6 bases). V lost 5 bases to trimming and J lost 7 bases, with 12 bases between them. The V gene's germline CDR1 is SGHTA and CDR2 FQGNSA. This CDR3 region has 13 residues. In nucleotides, the CDR3 is TGTGCCAGCAGCCCCCGGAGGGCGAATGAGCAGTTCTTC. It yields the protein CASSPRRANEQFF.

This chain links TRBV5-1 with TRBJ2-1; 9 nucleotides align to TRBD1. After removal of 3 bases from V and 4 bases from J, the junction contained 8 bases not matched to a gene. The CDR3 length is 16 residues. The germline CDR1 and CDR2 sequences are SGHRS and YFSETQ. CDR3: CASSSLDRGLYNEQFF. CDR3 DNA sequence: TGCGCCAGCAGCTCCTTGGACAGGGGTCTTTACAATGAGCAGTTCTTC. Full variable domain (remainder filled in from reference TRBV5-1 and TRBJ2-1): KAGVTQTPRYLIKTRGQQVTLSCSPISGHRSVSWYQQTPGQGLQFLFEYFSETQRNKGNFPGRFSGRQFSNSRSEMNVSTLELGDSALYLCASSSLDRGLYNEQFFGPGTRLTVL.

The rearrangement joins TRBV27 to TRBJ1-2; 10 nucleotides match TRBD1. CDR3 length: 14 amino acids. Trimming removed 6 bases from V and 8 bases from J; junction bases left unmatched: 9. Germline CDR1 MNHEY, CDR2 SMNVEV (reference sequence). In DNA form, the CDR3 reads TGTGCCAGCAGGACGACAGGGGGCGGATGGGGCTACACCTTC. Protein: CASRTTGGGWGYTF.

The chain combines TRBV2 with TRBJ2-5, with D unclear. The J call is uncertain, as TRBJ2-7 better fits the DNA end. The length of the CDR3 is 14 residues. CDR1 is SNHLY and CDR2 is FYNNEI in the germline V gene. CDR3 bases: TGTGCCAGCAGCCTCCGACCGCCTACGGACGAGCAGTACTTC. Its protein product is CASSLRPPTDEQYF.

The gene calls are TRBV7-6 and TRBJ2-5, with TRBD2 matching 12 bases. Germline-derived CDR1 and CDR2 are SGHVS and FNYEAQ. The length of the CDR3 is 19 residues. V lost 1 base and J lost 4; bases outside the gene matches: 13. The CDR3 DNA reads TGTGCCAGCAGCTTAGTTCTAGCGGGGGGGCCGATCAACGGAGAGACCCAGTACTTC. It codes for CASSLVLAGGPINGETQYF.

CDR3 sequence: CASSLGPDNSPLHF. The CDR3 DNA reads TGTGCCAGCAGCTTAGGGCCAGATAATTCACCCCTCCACTTT. The chain couples TRBV7-8 to TRBJ1-6; D is uncertain. This CDR3 comprises 14 residues. Deletions cut 1 base from V and 5 bases from J, with 6 bases between. From germline, CDR1 is SGHVS and CDR2 FQNEAQ.

This sequence joins TRBV20-1 and TRBJ2-7; 9 nucleotides match TRBD2. The CDR3 is 14 residues long. CDR1 DFQATT and CDR2 SNEGSKA come from the germline V gene (reference sequence). Trimming at V came to 3 bases and at J to 4 bases, leaving 7 bases not matched to a gene. The CDR3: CSASPSGASYEQYV. The CDR3 DNA is TGCAGTGCTAGCCCTAGCGGGGCGAGTTACGAGCAGTACGTC.

The J gene is TRBJ2-5, the V gene TRBV7-8; 10 bases fit TRBD2. The CDR3 has 17 residues. Trimming took 2 bases from V and 0 from J; bases not matched to a gene: 6. Germline V lookup: CDR1 SGHVS, CDR2 FQNEAQ. The DNA for the CDR3 is TGTGCCAGCAGCTTATCCCATAGCGGGGGGTACCAAGAGACCCAGTACTTC. Translating it yields CASSLSHSGGYQETQYF. The full variable domain, rest sourced from reference TRBV7-8 and TRBJ2-5, is GAGVSQSPRYKVAKRGQDVALRCDPISGHVSLFWYQQALGQGPEFLTYFQNEAQLDKSGLPSDRFFAERPEGSVSTLKIQRTQQEDSAVYLCASSLSHSGGYQETQYFGPGTRLLVL.

CDR3 coding DNA: TGTGCCAGCAGCTCAGTACAGGGGGGAAAAAAAAACATTCAGTACTTC. It translates to CASSSVQGGKKNIQYF. This sequence joins TRBV13 and TRBJ2-4; TRBD1 matches 8 bases. The CDR3 is 16 residues long. CDR1 and CDR2 (germline): PRHDT, FYEKMQ (reference sequence). V shed 4 bases and J 4 bases; nucleotides not matched to a gene: 9.

This chain uses TRBV6-2 or TRBV6-3 with TRBJ1-2, with TRBD1 identical over 8 bases. Germline V gene data show CDR1 as MNHEY and CDR2 as SVGEGT. CDR3 size: 15 residues. Trimming cost V 4 bases and J 6 bases; bases outside gene matches: 10. Here the CDR3 DNA reads TGTGCCAGCAGTTCCCAAGGACAGGGAAGAAATGGCTACACCTTC. Protein: CASSSQGQGRNGYTF.